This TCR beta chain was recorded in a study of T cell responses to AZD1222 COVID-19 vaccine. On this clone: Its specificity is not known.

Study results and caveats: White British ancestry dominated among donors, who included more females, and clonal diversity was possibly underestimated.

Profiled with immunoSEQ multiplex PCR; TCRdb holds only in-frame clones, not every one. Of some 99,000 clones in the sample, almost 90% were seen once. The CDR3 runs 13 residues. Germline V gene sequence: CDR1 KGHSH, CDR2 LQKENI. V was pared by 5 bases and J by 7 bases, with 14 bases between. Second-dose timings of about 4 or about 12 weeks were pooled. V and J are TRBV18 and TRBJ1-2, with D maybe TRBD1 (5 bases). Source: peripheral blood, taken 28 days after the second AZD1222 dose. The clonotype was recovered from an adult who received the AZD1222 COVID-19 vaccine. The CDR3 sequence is CASSTDMTFGYTF. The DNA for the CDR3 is TGTGCCAGCTCAACGGACATGACATTTGGCTACACCTTC.